The clone carrying this T cell receptor beta chain was found many times. What it recognizes is unknown. The data were obtained in a study of CD8 T cells in ankylosing spondylitis. Notes on the study in general: In reactive arthritis synovial fluid and blood, some motif variants had been reported before. Disease-linked clones reportedly concentrated significantly in matched ankylosing spondylitis synovial fluid. The study identified a TCR beta motif of under ten highly homologous variants that appeared characteristic of ankylosing spondylitis blood.

By quantitative 5'-RACE with molecular barcodes, the TCR beta libraries were made. TCRdb re-called the 5' RACE reads through MiXCR, storing one row per CDR3 protein. The sample shows 200,000 to 300,000 distinct CDR3 sequences, 8% to 11% of them seen only once. The CDR3 sequence is 14 residues long. V was clipped by 7 bases and J by 0 bases, with 12 bases between them. This rearrangement joins TRBV12-3 or TRBV12-4 to TRBJ1-2, with D possibly matching TRBD1 (5 bases). The clonotype was recovered from a male donor with ankylosing spondylitis or in good health (not recorded which). Specimen: blood, either unsorted or a sorted T cell fraction (not recorded which). The CDR3 sequence is CASNLRVANYGYTF. The CDR3 DNA follows: TGTGCCAGCAACCTCAGGGTAGCTAACTATGGCTACACCTTC.